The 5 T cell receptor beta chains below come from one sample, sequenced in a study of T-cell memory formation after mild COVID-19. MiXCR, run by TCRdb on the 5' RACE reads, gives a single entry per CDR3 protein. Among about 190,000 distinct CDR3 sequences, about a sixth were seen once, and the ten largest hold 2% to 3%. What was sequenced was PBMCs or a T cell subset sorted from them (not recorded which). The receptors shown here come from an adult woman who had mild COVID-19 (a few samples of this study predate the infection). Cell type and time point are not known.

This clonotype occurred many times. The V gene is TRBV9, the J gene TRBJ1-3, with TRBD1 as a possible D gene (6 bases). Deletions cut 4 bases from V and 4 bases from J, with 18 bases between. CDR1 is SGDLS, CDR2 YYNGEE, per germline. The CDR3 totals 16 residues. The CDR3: CASSLRGQPGGNTIYF. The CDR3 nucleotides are TGTGCCAGCAGCCTCCGGGGACAACCAGGGGGAAACACCATATATTTT.

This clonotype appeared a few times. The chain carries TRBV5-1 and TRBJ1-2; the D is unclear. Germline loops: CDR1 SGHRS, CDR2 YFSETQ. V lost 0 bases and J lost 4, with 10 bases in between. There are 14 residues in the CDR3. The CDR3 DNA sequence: TGCGCCAGCAGCTTGGATCGGCTGAGCTATGGCTACACCTTC. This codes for CASSLDRLSYGYTF.

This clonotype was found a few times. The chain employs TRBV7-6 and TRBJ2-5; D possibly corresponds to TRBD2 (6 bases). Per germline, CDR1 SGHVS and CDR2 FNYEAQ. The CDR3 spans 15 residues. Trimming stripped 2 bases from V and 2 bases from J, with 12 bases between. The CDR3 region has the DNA TGTGCCAGCAGCTTAAAGCGGGCCCGACAAGAGACCCAGTACTTC. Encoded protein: CASSLKRARQETQYF.

The DNA for the CDR3 is TGCAGTGTCCCGGGGGTAGCGGGAGGAAGGAGGTACGAGCAGTACTTC. It yields the protein CSVPGVAGGRRYEQYF. The chain links TRBV20-1 to TRBJ2-7, with TRBD2 matching 10 bases. Trimming took 7 bases from V and 4 from J; bases not matched to a gene: 16. In germline, CDR1 is DFQATT, CDR2 SNEGSKA (reference sequence). The CDR3 is made up of 16 amino acids.

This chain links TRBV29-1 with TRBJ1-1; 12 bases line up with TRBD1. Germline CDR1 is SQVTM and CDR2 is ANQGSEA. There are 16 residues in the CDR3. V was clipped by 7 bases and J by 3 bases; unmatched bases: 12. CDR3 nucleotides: TGCAGCGCTAGGGACAGGGGGCGAAGTAAGGACACTGAAGCTTTCTTT. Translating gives CSARDRGRSKDTEAFF.